This T cell receptor (beta chain) was sequenced in a study of sequential checkpoint blockade in melanoma. Looked up from germline, CDR1 is SGDLS and CDR2 is YYNGEE. Trimming removed 4 bases at V and 2 bases at J, with 25 bases between. The CDR3 sequence is 18 residues long. The repertoire was sequenced with immunoSEQ multiplex PCR; TCRdb's copy has only in-frame clones and lacks some. The table lists some 9,600 clones, roughly 73% of them singletons. Treatment defined: randomized to nivolumab then ipilimumab (arm A) or the reverse (arm B). Sorted cells were live CD3+CD8+, lacking CD19 and CD56, from PBMCs.

The rearrangement links TRBV9 to TRBJ2-7; D perhaps matches TRBD2 (7 bases). The material was CD8+ T cells sorted from blood (inferred from file names), obtained from a patient given nivolumab and ipilimumab in sequence. The receptor comes from a human donor with melanoma. The CDR3 nucleotides read TGTGCCAGCAGCACAGGGCCTACTAATAGCGGGCCGACCTACGAGCAGTACTTC. This codes for CASSTGPTNSGPTYEQYF.